The 6 T cell receptor beta chains listed next were all sequenced from one sample in a study of cytomegalovirus exposure and HLA in healthy donors. The PCR ran on 60 Vbeta and 13 Jbeta primers. The data were produced by immunoSEQ multiplex PCR, yet TCRdb's version contains in-frame clones alone and is incomplete. Of fewer than 200,000 clones detected, 83% appear once; the ten largest clones hold roughly 1.6%. Sequencing was performed on PBMCs. These receptors were collected from a man in his fifties in good health and CMV-seronegative.

This clone was picked up one time. The chain is built from TRBV19 and TRBJ1-2, with D maybe TRBD1 (5 bases). The CDR3 sequence is 15 residues long. From germline, CDR1 is LNHDA and CDR2 SQIVND (reference sequence). Between the trimmed V and J ends, which lost 5 bases and 6 bases, there was a span of 19 bases. The CDR3 loop reads CASSGSGHGIDGYTF. CDR3 coding DNA: TGTGCCAGTAGTGGTTCAGGGCATGGCATCGATGGCTACACCTTC.

The chain uses TRBV10-3 and TRBJ2-5; D is possibly TRBD1 (6 bases). The J call may be in error: the DNA end matches TRBJ2-7 better. CDR1 ENHRY and CDR2 SYGVKD come from the germline V gene. The CDR3 is 14 residues long. CDR3 nucleotide sequence: TGTGCCATCAACGCAGGGGTGGCTTCCTACGAGCAGTACTTC. Protein sequence: CAINAGVASYEQYF.

V usage is TRBV18 and J usage is TRBJ2-2; 7 nucleotides line up with TRBD2. V was clipped by 1 base and J by 0 bases; unmatched bases: 8. Germline V gene lookup returns CDR1 KGHSH and CDR2 LQKENI. The CDR3 is made up of 18 amino acids. CDR3 nucleotide sequence: TGTGCCAGCTCACCACAGGGAGGGTTTTGGTCGAACACCGGGGAGCTGTTTTTT. Amino acids: CASSPQGGFWSNTGELFF.

The rearrangement uses TRBV30 and TRBJ2-7; D possibly corresponds to TRBD1 (6 bases). Germline-derived CDR1 and CDR2 are GTSNPN and SVGIG (reference sequence). This CDR3 has 12 residues. The V and J ends lost 4 bases and 6 bases respectively, with 13 bases between them. For the CDR3, the DNA is TGTGCCTGGACTCTACAGGGTACCGAGCAGTACTTC. This codes for CAWTLQGTEQYF.

This chain links TRBV14 with TRBJ1-2, with 9 bases fitting TRBD1. The V and J ends lost 4 bases and 3 bases, in that order; junction bases with no gene match: 3. The CDR3 totals 14 residues. In germline, CDR1 is SGHDN, CDR2 FVKESK. Here the CDR3 reads CASSRDRGYYGYTF. CDR3 nucleotide sequence: TGTGCCAGCAGCCGTGACAGGGGGTACTATGGCTACACCTTC.

The chain employs TRBV6-6 and TRBJ1-5; 7 nucleotides match TRBD1. Germline V gives CDR1 MNHNY, CDR2 SVGAGI (reference sequence). The CDR3 is 14 amino acids. The trim removed 2 bases at V and 3 bases at J, leaving 1 base unmatched. The CDR3 protein is CASSYGQDNQPQHF. CDR3 coding DNA: TGTGCCAGCAGTTACGGACAGGACAATCAGCCCCAGCATTTT.